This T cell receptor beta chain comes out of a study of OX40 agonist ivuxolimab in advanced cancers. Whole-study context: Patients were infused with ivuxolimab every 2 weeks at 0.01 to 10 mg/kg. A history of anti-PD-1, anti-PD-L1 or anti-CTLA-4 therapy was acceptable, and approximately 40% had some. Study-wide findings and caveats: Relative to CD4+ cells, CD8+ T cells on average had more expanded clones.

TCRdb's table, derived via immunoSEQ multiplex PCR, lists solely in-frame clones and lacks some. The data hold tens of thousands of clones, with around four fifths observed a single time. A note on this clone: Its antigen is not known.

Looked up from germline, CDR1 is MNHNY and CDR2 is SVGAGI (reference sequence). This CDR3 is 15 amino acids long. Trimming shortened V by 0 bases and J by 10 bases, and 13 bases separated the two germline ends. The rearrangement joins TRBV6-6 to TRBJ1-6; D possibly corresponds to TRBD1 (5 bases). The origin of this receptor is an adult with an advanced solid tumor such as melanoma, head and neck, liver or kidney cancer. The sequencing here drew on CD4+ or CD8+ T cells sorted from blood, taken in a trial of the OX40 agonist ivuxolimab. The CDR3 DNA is TGTGCCAGCAGTTACTCGACTGGGGGAGGCTCACCCCTCCACTTT. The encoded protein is CASSYSTGGGSPLHF.